This TCR beta chain was found in a study of blood T cell repertoires in COVID-19. Background on the study: T cells, B-cell-depleted T cells, or PBMCs supplied cDNA or gDNA.

This CDR3 spans 14 amino acids. V trimming: 5 bases; J trimming: 7 bases; junction bases outside the gene matches: 10. Germline assignment: CDR1 MNHEY and CDR2 SVGAGI. In the original workflow: Amplification of reference gene primers provided the estimated nucleated cell counts. Sequencing was performed with immunoSEQ multiplex PCR; in TCRdb, only in-frame clones are kept and a portion is missing. V and J calls and clone size are copied from that table; D and trimming were computed from the DNA. This sample has roughly 250,000 clones, with 80% to 85% found just once. The specimen was peripheral blood. The chain links TRBV6-5 to TRBJ1-2; TRBD1 matches 7 bases. The clonotype originates from a woman in her fifties or sixties with active or convalescent COVID-19. The CDR3 sequence is CASSTGVLTGGYTF. The CDR3 region has the DNA TGTGCCAGCAGTACAGGGGTGCTAACTGGTGGCTACACCTTC.